This T cell receptor beta chain comes out of a study of T cells after posttransplantation cyclophosphamide. The ends were cut back, 6 bases at V and 1 base at J, with 9 bases in the middle. The germline V gene has CDR1 KGHSH and CDR2 LQKENI. CDR3 size: 13 residues. TCRdb's copy holds only in-frame clones and misses some; the assay was immunoSEQ multiplex PCR. The sample consists of about 53,000 clones, more than 70% of them appearing once. This clone was counted once. The sequence derives from a man aged 25 to 40 with a blood cancer, CMV-positive, and with a related stem cell donor. This chain connects TRBV18 to TRBJ1-1; D is perhaps TRBD1 (5 bases). The sequencing sample was made of PBMCs. As DNA, the CDR3 is TGTGCCAGCTCTACAGGAGAGAACACTGAAGCTTTCTTT. It is translated as CASSTGENTEAFF. Full variable domain (outside the CDR3, taken from reference TRBV18 and TRBJ1-1): NAGVMQNPRHLVRRRGQEARLRCSPMKGHSHVYWYRQLPEEGLKFMVYLQKENIIDESGMPKERFSAEFPKEGPSILRIQQVVRGDSAAYFCASSTGENTEAFFGQGTRLTVV.